These T cell receptor beta chains were read from a single sample in a study of blood T cell repertoires in COVID-19. Assay used: immunoSEQ multiplex PCR; TCRdb lists only in-frame clones, some missing. Of 300,000 to 400,000 clones detected, around four fifths appear once; the ten largest clones hold 3%. The sequenced sample was peripheral blood. The source is a man younger than 45 with active or convalescent COVID-19. Both conserved end residues are part of each CDR3. A D gene is named only where the DNA matches it firmly. Some rows mark clone size as missing; the rest say once, few, many or name a class of expanded clone.

-	TRBV11-3	TRBJ2-3	15	TRBD2	CASSRGGLGTDTQYF	TGTGCCAGCAGCCGGGGGGGCCTAGGCACAGATACGCAGTATTTT
many	TRBV29-1	TRBJ2-3	13	-	CSVSQGGTDTQYF	TGCAGCGTTAGCCAGGGGGGTACAGATACGCAGTATTTT
-	TRBV7-2	TRBJ2-7	14	TRBD2	CASSLTQRGDEQYF	TGTGCCAGCAGCTTAACCCAGCGGGGTGACGAGCAGTACTTC
once	TRBV3-1/TRBV3-2	TRBJ2-1	17	-	CASSQEMAESSYNEQFF	TGTGCCAGCAGCCAAGAGATGGCGGAAAGCTCCTACAATGAGCAGTTCTTC
-	TRBV18	TRBJ1-4	15	TRBD1	CASSPNRQGNEKLFF	TGTGCCAGCTCACCTAATAGACAGGGGAATGAAAAACTGTTTTTT
-	TRBV5-1	TRBJ2-7	14	TRBD2	CASSYEGGHDEQYF	TGCGCCAGCAGCTACGAGGGAGGGCACGACGAGCAGTACTTC
-	TRBV2	TRBJ1-6	13	-	CASSGDYNSPLHF	TGTGCCAGCAGTGGCGACTATAATTCACCCCTCCACTTT
-	TRBV10-1	TRBJ2-3	15	TRBD2	CASTPLGSGADTQYF	TGCGCCAGCACTCCCTTGGGTAGCGGGGCAGATACGCAGTATTTT
-	TRBV28	TRBJ1-2	13	-	CASSFRGGDGYTF	TGTGCCAGCAGTTTTCGGGGGGGCGATGGCTACACCTTC
-	TRBV29-1	TRBJ2-3	15	-	CSVGRGGATTDTQYF	TGCAGCGTGGGCCGAGGGGGGGCGACGACAGATACGCAGTATTTT
-	TRBV5-4	TRBJ2-3	14	-	CASRLGGRTDTQYF	TGTGCCAGCAGACTCGGGGGGCGCACAGATACGCAGTATTTT
few	TRBV19	TRBJ2-1	14	-	CASSIQRNHNEQFF	TGTGCCAGTAGTATACAGCGTAATCACAATGAGCAGTTCTTC
-	TRBV4-2	TRBJ2-4	15	-	CASSQEWGQKNIQYF	TGTGCCAGCAGCCAAGAATGGGGGCAGAAAAACATTCAGTACTTC
-	TRBV24-1	TRBJ2-2	11	-	CATSSGGELFF	TGTGCCACCAGTTCGGGCGGGGAGCTGTTTTTT
-	TRBV13	TRBJ2-1	16	TRBD2	CASRYSGSSSYNEQFF	TGTGCCAGCAGGTATAGCGGGTCGAGCTCCTACAATGAGCAGTTCTTC
-	TRBV7-8	TRBJ1-2	13	-	CASSLAGRYGYTF	TGTGCCAGCAGCTTAGCCGGGAGGTATGGCTACACCTTC
-	TRBV20-1	TRBJ2-2	14	TRBD2	CSASKAGGTGELFF	TGCAGTGCTAGTAAAGCGGGAGGTACCGGGGAGCTGTTTTTT
-	TRBV19	TRBJ1-1	16	-	CASSPPGVAPYTEAFF	TGTGCCAGTAGTCCGCCAGGGGTTGCCCCTTACACTGAAGCTTTCTTT
-	TRBV6-2/TRBV6-3	TRBJ2-7	12	TRBD2	CASSYFRTSQYF	TGTGCCAGCAGTTACTTTAGGACTAGTCAATACTTC
-	TRBV3-1/TRBV3-2	TRBJ2-3	15	-	CASSQDWATTDTQYF	TGTGCCAGCAGCCAAGATTGGGCGACAACAGATACGCAGTATTTT
-	TRBV30	TRBJ1-6	16	-	CALDAGTSSYNSPLHF	TGTGCCCTGGACGCAGGGACTAGCTCCTATAATTCACCCCTCCACTTT
-	TRBV19	TRBJ1-6	14	TRBD1	CASSISDRDSPLHF	TGTGCCAGTAGTATTAGCGACAGGGATTCACCCCTCCACTTT
-	TRBV28	TRBJ2-5	15	-	CASAVRGSRRETQYF	TGTGCCAGCGCGGTGCGGGGAAGTAGGCGAGAGACCCAGTACTTC
-	TRBV29-1	TRBJ2-3	14	-	CSVEDRWGEHTQYF	TGCAGCGTTGAAGATCGTTGGGGCGAACATACGCAGTATTTT
once	TRBV11-2	TRBJ2-1	15	-	CASSLPGLVGDEQFF	TGTGCCAGCAGCTTACCAGGCTTAGTGGGCGATGAGCAGTTCTTC
-	TRBV2	TRBJ2-7	12	TRBD1	CASSSTGYEQYF	TGTGCCAGCAGTTCGACAGGGTACGAGCAGTACTTC
-	TRBV18	TRBJ1-1	15	-	CASSRGSGSNTEAFF	TGTGCCAGCTCGCGTGGTAGTGGTTCGAACACTGAAGCTTTCTTT
-	TRBV21-1	TRBJ2-1	16	-	CASTYGTSPSYNEQFF	TGTGCCAGCACTTACGGGACTAGCCCCTCCTACAATGAGCAGTTCTTC
-	TRBV7-9	TRBJ2-1	18	TRBD2	CASSLTSGLAQSYNEQFF	TGTGCCAGCAGCTTGACTTCGGGACTAGCGCAGTCCTACAATGAGCAGTTCTTC
-	TRBV7-3	TRBJ2-5	13	-	CASSFGREETQYF	TGTGCCAGCAGCTTCGGCAGGGAAGAGACCCAGTACTTC
-	TRBV7-2	TRBJ2-1	15	TRBD2	CASISKRGPYNEQFF	TGTGCCAGCATCTCTAAGCGGGGACCCTACAATGAGCAGTTCTTC
-	TRBV12-5	TRBJ2-5	13	TRBD1	CASGLTGDETQYF	TGTGCTAGTGGTTTGACAGGGGACGAGACCCAGTACTTC
few	TRBV5-4	TRBJ2-3	16	TRBD2	CASSLGGDPSRHTQYF	TGTGCCAGCAGTCTGGGGGGGGACCCTTCACGGCATACGCAGTATTTT
-	TRBV30	TRBJ1-1	13	TRBD1	CAWSVQGDTEAFF	TGTGCCTGGAGTGTACAGGGGGACACTGAAGCTTTCTTT
-	TRBV2	TRBJ2-7	11	-	CGHGSRYEQYF	TGTGGTCACGGGTCAAGATACGAGCAGTACTTC
-	TRBV29-1	TRBJ1-2	14	TRBD1	CSGSKQGGSYGYTF	TGCAGCGGGAGCAAACAGGGGGGCTCTTATGGCTACACCTTC
once	TRBV30	TRBJ1-6	15	-	CAWSPGDLDNSPLHF	TGTGCCTGGAGTCCGGGGGATCTCGATAATTCACCCCTCCACTTT
few	TRBV30	TRBJ1-6	15	TRBD1	CAWSMDRGRNSPLHF	TGTGCCTGGAGTATGGACAGGGGGCGAAATTCACCCCTCCACTTT
once	TRBV7-8	TRBJ2-7	16	TRBD2	CASSPRGRGETNEQYF	TGTGCCAGCAGCCCCCGGGGGCGGGGGGAAACGAACGAGCAGTACTTC
-	TRBV18	TRBJ2-7	14	TRBD1	CASSPQGQAYEQYF	TGTGCCAGCTCACCTCAGGGACAGGCCTACGAGCAGTACTTC
-	TRBV7-9	TRBJ1-1	14	-	CASTTGVGRTEAFF	TGTGCCAGCACGACCGGGGTTGGTCGCACTGAAGCTTTCTTT
-	TRBV19	TRBJ2-7	14	-	CASSKADQPHEQYF	TGTGCCAGTAGTAAAGCGGATCAACCCCACGAGCAGTACTTC
-	TRBV5-1	TRBJ1-1	16	-	CASSLGQLTTHTEAFF	TGCGCCAGCAGCTTGGGACAGCTTACGACACACACTGAAGCTTTCTTT
once	TRBV30	TRBJ1-1	11	-	CAWSLTGAAFF	TGTGCCTGGAGTCTAACGGGTGCGGCTTTCTTT
-	TRBV28	TRBJ1-5	15	-	CASRTNLQVNQPQHF	TGTGCCAGCAGAACAAACCTACAGGTAAATCAGCCCCAGCATTTT
-	TRBV13	TRBJ2-3	13	-	CASSFPLTDTQYF	TGTGCCAGCAGCTTCCCTCTCACAGATACGCAGTATTTT
-	TRBV7-9	TRBJ2-7	17	TRBD2	CASSTGGAGAEDYEQYF	TGTGCCAGCAGCACGGGGGGAGCGGGAGCTGAAGACTACGAGCAGTACTTC
few	TRBV5-1	TRBJ1-2	17	-	CASSWGTPGFSNYGYTF	TGCGCCAGCAGCTGGGGGACACCCGGATTTTCTAACTATGGCTACACCTTC
-	TRBV7-2	TRBJ2-5	16	TRBD2	CASSSGGGGSWETQYF	TGTGCCAGCAGCTCCGGGGGGGGCGGGAGCTGGGAGACCCAGTACTTC
-	TRBV7-9	TRBJ1-4	16	-	CASSLVSGSTNEKLFF	TGTGCCAGCAGCTTAGTCAGCGGCTCAACTAATGAAAAACTGTTTTTT
-	TRBV20-1	TRBJ2-5	10	-	CSVGGETQYF	TGCAGTGTCGGGGGAGAGACCCAGTACTTC
-	TRBV14	TRBJ2-3	13	-	CASSQWPTDTQYF	TGTGCCAGCAGCCAATGGCCCACAGATACGCAGTATTTT
-	TRBV7-2	TRBJ2-3	13	-	CASSILVADTQYF	TGTGCCAGCAGCATACTAGTGGCAGATACGCAGTATTTT
-	TRBV19	TRBJ1-6	13	TRBD1	CASSPQGVSPLHF	TGTGCCAGTAGTCCCCAGGGGGTTTCACCCCTCCACTTT
-	TRBV19	TRBJ1-5	16	TRBD1	CASSPPPDRPYQPQHF	TGTGCCAGTAGCCCTCCACCGGACAGGCCCTATCAGCCCCAGCATTTT
-	TRBV6-5	TRBJ2-3	14	-	CASYGFSRTDTQYF	TGTGCCAGCTACGGGTTTTCGCGTACAGATACGCAGTATTTT
-	TRBV30	TRBJ2-2	14	-	CAWSVLNRPGELFF	TGTGCCTGGAGTGTACTGAACAGACCCGGGGAGCTGTTTTTT
-	TRBV24-1	TRBJ1-2	14	-	CATSEAGGEYGYTF	TGTGCCACCAGTGAGGCCGGGGGAGAGTATGGCTACACCTTC
-	TRBV7-3	TRBJ2-3	15	-	CASSLNALGGDTQYF	TGTGCCAGCAGCTTAAACGCTCTTGGCGGAGATACGCAGTATTTT